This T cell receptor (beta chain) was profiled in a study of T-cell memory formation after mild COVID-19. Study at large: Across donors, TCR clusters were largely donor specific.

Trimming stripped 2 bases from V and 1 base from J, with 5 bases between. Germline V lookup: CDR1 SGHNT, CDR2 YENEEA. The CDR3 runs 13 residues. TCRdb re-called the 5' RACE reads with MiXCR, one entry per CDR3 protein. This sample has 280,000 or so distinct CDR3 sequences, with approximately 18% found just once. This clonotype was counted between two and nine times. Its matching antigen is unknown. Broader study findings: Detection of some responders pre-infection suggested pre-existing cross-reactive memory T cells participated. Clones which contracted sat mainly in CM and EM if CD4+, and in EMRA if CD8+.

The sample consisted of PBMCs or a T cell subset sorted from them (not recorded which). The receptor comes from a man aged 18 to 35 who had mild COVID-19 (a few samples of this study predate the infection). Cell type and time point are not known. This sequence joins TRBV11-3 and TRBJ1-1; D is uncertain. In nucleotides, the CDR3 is TGTGCCAGCAGCTTATACAGGAACACTGAAGCTTTCTTT. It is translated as CASSLYRNTEAFF.